The rows below give T cell receptor beta chains drawn from one sample of a study of Ad26.COV2.S vaccination and SARS-CoV-2 variants. Clones were read by immunoSEQ multiplex PCR, and TCRdb kept only the in-frame ones, dropping some. The table records over 400,000 clones, approximately 89% of them present only once. The source material was peripheral blood, sampled in a trial of Ad26.COV2.S vaccine versus placebo. The receptors derive from a person between 18 and 60 years old who received the Ad26.COV2.S COVID-19 vaccine or a placebo. CDR3s leave out the opening cysteine and the closing phenylalanine or tryptophan. A D gene is named only where the DNA matches it firmly. Clone size is stated in some rows and not others, as once, few, many or a class when expanded.

v_call	j_call	clone_size	d_call	cdr3_aa
TRBV4-2	TRBJ1-1	NA	NA	ASSHDGRGTEAF
TRBV19	TRBJ1-5	NA	NA	ASNSYRNQPQH
TRBV28	TRBJ1-5	once	NA	ASSYPFGGPNQPQH
TRBV5-8	TRBJ2-2	NA	TRBD2	ASSSGLAGTGELF
TRBV18	TRBJ2-3	NA	TRBD1	ASSSRQGKTDTQY
TRBV18	TRBJ2-1	NA	NA	ASSPALDEQF
TRBV7-8	TRBJ2-1	NA	NA	ASSLRGRRLPSSYNEQF
TRBV9	TRBJ2-3	few	NA	ASSVGGTDTQY
TRBV19	TRBJ1-1	NA	NA	ASSIGTVNTEAF
TRBV2	TRBJ2-7	NA	NA	ASSEHSYEQY
TRBV23-1	TRBJ1-4	NA	TRBD1	ASSPGQGRWNNEKLF
TRBV5-4	TRBJ1-5	NA	TRBD1	ASSPGQGNQPQH
TRBV6-4	TRBJ1-5	once	NA	ASSDPLLEEPQH
TRBV5-1	TRBJ2-3	NA	NA	ASSPRGGTDTQY
TRBV10-3	TRBJ2-1	NA	TRBD2	ATGQGLAGEVEQF
TRBV11-3	TRBJ2-1	NA	TRBD2	ASSRAVAGNNEQF
TRBV6-2/TRBV6-3	TRBJ2-3	NA	NA	ASSYGVGTQY
TRBV7-2	TRBJ2-1	few	NA	ASSLVAVAGEAYNEQF
TRBV7-2	TRBJ2-2	NA	NA	ASSRWRENTGELF
TRBV7-2	TRBJ1-5	few	TRBD1	ASSFRQGSQPQH
TRBV7-2	TRBJ1-2	NA	NA	ASSPSRTNYGYT
TRBV9	TRBJ1-5	NA	TRBD1	ASSVVRGANQPQH
TRBV19	TRBJ2-1	NA	TRBD2	ASSIVGSGLIEQF
TRBV28	TRBJ1-4	NA	NA	ASSLYKSTNEKLF
TRBV29-1	TRBJ2-1	NA	NA	SVRTRRVNEQF
TRBV5-1	TRBJ2-4	NA	NA	ASSPGGGGVGY
TRBV7-8	TRBJ1-2	NA	NA	ASSLAVDGYT
TRBV6-2/TRBV6-3	TRBJ1-5	NA	NA	ASSHQQRHPSNQPQH
TRBV5-1	TRBJ2-7	NA	TRBD1	ASSFGTGGYEQY
TRBV9	TRBJ1-2	NA	TRBD1	ASSDGRGPNYGYT
TRBV9	TRBJ2-1	NA	NA	ASSVVAYNEQF
TRBV28	TRBJ1-3	NA	NA	ASSFTYRDNSGNTIY
TRBV15	TRBJ2-2	NA	NA	ATSRGVGRTGELF
TRBV7-2	TRBJ1-5	NA	NA	ASSSYGQSQPQH
TRBV13	TRBJ1-1	once	TRBD1	ASSWRQGGDTEAF
TRBV2	TRBJ1-6	NA	NA	ASNGPGLDSPLH
TRBV2	TRBJ2-5	NA	NA	ASTPTDLLGETQY
TRBV14	TRBJ2-2	few	NA	ASSQGRYTGELF
TRBV4-1	TRBJ1-4	once	NA	ASSQGVGLNEKLF
TRBV3-1/TRBV3-2	TRBJ2-2	NA	NA	ASSLTLANTGELF
TRBV9	TRBJ2-5	NA	TRBD2	ASSAGGWETQY
TRBV6-2/TRBV6-3	TRBJ1-5	NA	NA	ASSYREGPQH
TRBV10-3	TRBJ1-6	NA	TRBD1	AIRGTGVYSPLH
TRBV15	TRBJ1-3	NA	NA	ATSRDLAGSNTIY
TRBV7-2	TRBJ1-5	NA	NA	ASSLAGRQPQH
TRBV28	TRBJ2-5	NA	NA	ASSPLGETQY
TRBV18	TRBJ2-1	NA	TRBD2	ASSPPVRLAGVGQF
TRBV13	TRBJ2-3	NA	NA	ASSLIGRDSTDTQY
TRBV29-1	TRBJ2-7	NA	TRBD1	SVATYPGTGSYEQY
TRBV5-6	TRBJ2-1	NA	NA	ASSSNYNEQF
TRBV18	TRBJ2-2	NA	TRBD1	ASSPSRQGSNTGELF
TRBV5-1	TRBJ2-1	NA	NA	ASSFLVPNNEQF
TRBV5-4	TRBJ1-1	few	NA	ASGLGARADTEAF
TRBV28	TRBJ2-3	NA	TRBD2	ASAPQLAGFTDTQY